The 28 T cell receptor beta chains in this list originate from one sample, sequenced in a study of blood T cell repertoires in COVID-19. Repertoires were generated with immunoSEQ multiplex PCR, while TCRdb's copy carries only in-frame clones and drops some. In the table there are 80,000 to 100,000 clones, 81% of which are singletons. Sequenced: peripheral blood. Receptors were obtained from a man aged 55 to 70 with acute or convalescent COVID-19.

This clone was seen just once. The rearrangement uses TRBV6-2 or TRBV6-3 and TRBJ2-1; TRBD1 agrees at 7 bases. V dropped 2 bases and J dropped 13; count of bases not matched to a gene: 5. The CDR3 totals 12 residues. Germline CDR1 is MNHEY and CDR2 is SVGEGT. CDR3 in amino acids: CASSYPRTGQFF. The CDR3 bases are TGTGCCAGCAGTTACCCTCGGACAGGTCAGTTCTTC.

The CDR3 reads CASSADSYNSPLHF. The CDR3 DNA follows: TGCGCCAGCAGCGCGGACAGCTACAATTCACCCCTCCACTTT. This chain uses TRBV4-3 with TRBJ1-6, with D possibly being TRBD1 (6 bases). Trimming stripped 5 bases from V and 7 bases from J, with 12 bases between. The CDR3 spans 14 residues. Germline V gene data show CDR1 as LGHNA and CDR2 as YSLEER.

The chain links TRBV5-1 to TRBJ2-3; no clear D. This CDR3 region has 15 residues. The germline V gene has CDR1 SGHRS and CDR2 YFSETQ. The V end was cut by 7 bases, the J end by 7 bases, with 22 bases between. The CDR3 reads CASSHVEQQMNTQYF. The CDR3 DNA reads as TGCGCCAGCTCCCACGTTGAACAGCAAATGAATACGCAGTATTTT.

This chain uses TRBV18 with TRBJ2-7; 8 bases map to TRBD1. With 3 bases clipped from V and 1 base from J, the junction kept 5 bases outside the gene matches. This CDR3 comprises 15 residues. Germline V gene data show CDR1 as KGHSH and CDR2 as LQKENI. CDR3 sequence: CASSPGDRSSYEQYF. The CDR3 DNA is TGTGCCAGCTCACCCGGGGACAGGTCTTCCTACGAGCAGTACTTC.

The V and J genes are TRBV18 and TRBJ1-1; 7 bases are a match to TRBD1. The CDR3 spans 13 residues. Germline-derived CDR1 and CDR2 are KGHSH and LQKENI. Germline trimming cut 4 bases from V and 8 bases from J; bases unmatched to any gene: 7. CDR3 amino acids: CASSQKRDSEAFF. The DNA for the CDR3 is TGTGCCAGCTCACAAAAGAGGGACAGCGAAGCTTTCTTT.

This chain connects TRBV3-1 (or the pseudogene TRBV3-2) to TRBJ2-7; maybe TRBD1 (6 bases). This CDR3 contains 15 residues. V dropped 2 bases and J dropped 4 bases, with 15 bases sitting between them. CDR1 is LGHDT and CDR2 is YNNKEL in the germline V gene (reference sequence). The CDR3 DNA reads as TGTGCCAGCAGCCAACCTAGACAGGCGGGTTACGAGCAGTACTTC. This codes for CASSQPRQAGYEQYF.

This chain joins TRBV24-1 and TRBJ2-5, with 11 bases matching TRBD1. The germline V gene has CDR1 KGHDR and CDR2 SFDVKD. CDR3 length: 16 amino acids. The V gene end was trimmed by 3 bases and the J gene end by 6 bases; junction bases not matched to a gene: 8. CDR3 amino acids: CATSDPGQGASQTQYF. CDR3 in DNA: TGTGCCACCAGTGATCCTGGACAGGGGGCGTCGCAGACCCAGTACTTC.

This clone came up a few times. The chain carries TRBV11-3 and TRBJ2-7; 8 bases align to TRBD1. CDR1 and CDR2 from the germline V gene are SGHNT and YENEEA. The V gene end was trimmed by 0 bases and the J gene end by 3 bases; junction bases not matched to a gene: 10. The CDR3 covers 17 residues. CDR3 sequence reads: CASSLDGGTGPLYEQYF. The CDR3 nucleotides are TGTGCCAGCAGCTTAGATGGGGGGACAGGCCCTCTCTACGAGCAGTACTTC.

The gene calls are TRBV2 and TRBJ2-3; maybe TRBD1 (6 bases). CDR3 size: 14 residues. Between the trimmed V and J ends, which lost 6 bases and 5 bases, there was a span of 15 bases. Germline CDR1 SNHLY, CDR2 FYNNEI. This CDR3 is CASSTQGDGDTQYF. The CDR3 bases are TGTGCCAGCAGCACACAGGGAGACGGAGATACGCAGTATTTT. The full variable domain, with the rest looked up from reference TRBV2 and TRBJ2-3, is EPEVTQTPSHQVTQMGQEVILRCVPISNHLYFYWYRQILGQKVEFLVSFYNNEISEKSEIFDDQFSVERPDGSNFTLKIRSTKLEDSAMYFCASSTQGDGDTQYFGPGTRLTVL.

This clone was detected a few times. Written as DNA, the CDR3 is TGTGCCAGCAGCGTAGTGGGCAGCACTGAAGCTTTCTTT. Translation: CASSVVGSTEAFF. The J gene is TRBJ1-1, the V gene TRBV9; no firm D call. CDR3 length: 13 amino acids. CDR1 and CDR2 from the germline V gene are SGDLS and YYNGEE. With 0 bases removed from V and 4 bases from J, the gap between germline ends came to 7 bases.

V is TRBV7-9 and J is TRBJ2-5, with 11 bases that match TRBD1. CDR1 and CDR2 (germline): SEHNR, FQNEAQ (reference sequence). The CDR3 spans 15 residues. Trimming removed 1 base from V and 5 bases from J; junction bases left unmatched: 3. CDR3 protein: CASSLGTGGWETQYF. CDR3 DNA sequence: TGTGCCAGCAGCTTAGGGACAGGGGGCTGGGAGACCCAGTACTTC.

This clone was recorded many times. This chain links TRBV19 with TRBJ1-1; a possible D gene is TRBD1 (6 bases). The CDR3 has 16 residues. In germline, CDR1 is LNHDA, CDR2 SQIVND (reference sequence). V gave up 4 bases and J gave up 2 bases, with 17 bases separating them. CDR3 bases: TGTGCCAGTAGTAGCTTCGCCGGGACATATAACACTGAAGCTTTCTTT. This encodes CASSSFAGTYNTEAFF.

This clone was picked up a small number of times. V usage is TRBV11-3 and J usage is TRBJ2-7, with a weak D call TRBD1 (7 bases). This CDR3 comprises 14 residues. CDR1 and CDR2 from the germline V gene are SGHNT and YENEEA. V was shortened by 2 bases and J by 5 bases, with 13 bases between the two germline ends. The CDR3 DNA sequence: TGTGCCAGCAGCTTAAACAGGGGAGGTAACGAGCAGTACTTC. Translation gives CASSLNRGGNEQYF.

The CDR3 reads CASSVGLAGVQYF. DNA of the CDR3: TGTGCCAGTAGTGTGGGGCTAGCGGGAGTTCAGTATTTT. The chain has TRBV19 and TRBJ2-3; TRBD2 agrees at 10 bases. CDR3 length: 13 amino acids. The germline V gene encodes CDR1 LNHDA and CDR2 SQIVND (reference sequence). Germline trimming cut 5 bases from V and 12 bases from J; bases unmatched to any gene: 8.

The chain combines TRBV7-9 with TRBJ2-6, with D uncertain. Germline V gene lookup returns CDR1 SEHNR and CDR2 FQNEAQ (reference sequence). Trimming shortened V by 4 bases and J by 0 bases, and 7 bases separated the two germline ends. This CDR3 comprises 15 residues. As DNA, the CDR3 is TGTGCCAGCAGCTCCTCCCCCTCTGGGGCCAACGTCCTGACTTTC. Translating gives CASSSSPSGANVLTF.

This clone was observed many times. The chain is built from TRBV21-1 and TRBJ1-6. TRBV21-1 is deemed a pseudogene. The CDR3 is made up of 14 amino acids. The CDR3 DNA sequence: TGTGCCGGGGGGGGTTCACCCTATAATTCACCCCTCCACTTT. Its protein is CAGGGSPYNSPLHF.

The V gene is TRBV6-2 or TRBV6-3, the J gene TRBJ2-6; D remains unclear. Germline CDR1 reads MNHEY; CDR2 reads SVGEGT. V shed 1 base and J shed 2 bases, with 15 bases lying between them. CDR3 length: 18 residues. Written as DNA, the CDR3 is TGTGCCAGCAGTTACTTCGGTCGGTTCCCCGCTGGGGCCAACGTCCTGACTTTC. Translation: CASSYFGRFPAGANVLTF.

The V and J genes are TRBV6-6 and TRBJ1-6; D might be TRBD1 (5 bases). The V gene's germline CDR1 is MNHNY and CDR2 SVGAGI (reference sequence). V shed 0 bases and J shed 7 bases, with 13 bases lying between them. The CDR3 runs 16 residues. The CDR3 reads CASSYSPRVGNSPLHF. The CDR3 DNA is TGTGCCAGCAGTTACTCGCCCAGGGTTGGGAATTCACCCCTCCACTTT.

This clone was counted between two and nine times. Other nucleotide sequences from this sample produce the same CDR3. The rearrangement links TRBV7-2 to TRBJ1-4; a weak D match, TRBD1 (5 bases). The CDR3 totals 14 residues. Looked up from germline, CDR1 is SGHTA and CDR2 is FQGNSA. Between the trimmed V and J ends, which lost 1 base and 8 bases, there was a span of 11 bases. CDR3 DNA: TGTGCCAGCAGCTTAGATTGGGGCCGGGAAAAACTGTTTTTT. The encoded protein is CASSLDWGREKLFF.

This chain joins TRBV11-2 and TRBJ2-5, with 7 bases that match TRBD1. From germline, CDR1 is SGHAT and CDR2 FQNNGV. J was trimmed by 5 bases and V by 2 bases; bases with no gene match: 8. The length of the CDR3 is 15 residues. CDR3 amino acids: CASSLNQGQAETQYF. The CDR3, as DNA: TGTGCCAGCAGCTTAAACCAAGGACAGGCGGAGACCCAGTACTTC.

The genes are TRBV7-2 and TRBJ1-5, with D possibly TRBD1 on 5 matching bases. CDR3 length: 16 amino acids. V lost 5 bases and J lost 0, with 14 bases in between. In germline, CDR1 is SGHTA, CDR2 FQGNSA. CDR3 bases: TGTGCCAGCAGCCAGTGGGGGGGATATAGCAATCAGCCCCAGCATTTT. Translating it yields CASSQWGGYSNQPQHF.

The rearrangement uses TRBV19 and TRBJ2-1; 7 bases match TRBD2. Trimming removed 7 bases from V and 7 bases from J; junction bases left unmatched: 16. The CDR3 has 16 residues. CDR1 and CDR2 from the germline V gene are LNHDA and SQIVND (reference sequence). The DNA for the CDR3 is TGTGCCAGTACCAATTATGAGGGCGGGAGTTTTAATGAGCAGTTCTTC. Translated: CASTNYEGGSFNEQFF.

The rearrangement uses TRBV19 and TRBJ2-1; 11 nucleotides match TRBD2. The CDR3 is 16 amino acids. Germline assignment: CDR1 LNHDA and CDR2 SQIVND (reference sequence). With V trimmed by 2 bases and J by 6 bases, 6 bases remained unmatched. CDR3 residues: CASSITRLAGGNEQFF. The DNA for the CDR3 is TGTGCCAGTAGTATAACGCGTCTAGCGGGAGGCAATGAGCAGTTCTTC. The full variable domain, its missing parts supplied by reference TRBV19 and TRBJ2-1, is DGGITQSPKYLFRKEGQNVTLSCEQNLNHDAMYWYRQDPGQGLRLIYYSQIVNDFQKGDIAEGYSVSREKKESFPLTVTSAQKNPTAFYLCASSITRLAGGNEQFFGPGTRLTVL.

This clone was recorded only once. V gene TRBV9 combines with J gene TRBJ2-1; 7 bases fit TRBD1. This CDR3 region has 14 residues. Germline V gene data show CDR1 as SGDLS and CDR2 as YYNGEE. J was trimmed by 4 bases and V by 1 base; bases with no gene match: 2. The CDR3 coding sequence is TGTGCCAGCAGCGTAAGGACAGGATACAATGAGCAGTTCTTC. It yields the protein CASSVRTGYNEQFF. The complete variable domain, with remaining parts taken from reference TRBV9 and TRBJ2-1, reads DSGVTQTPKHLITATGQRVTLRCSPRSGDLSVYWYQQSLDQGLQFLIQYYNGEERAKGNILERFSAQQFPDLHSELNLSSLELGDSALYFCASSVRTGYNEQFFGPGTRLTVL.

This chain connects TRBV6-5 to TRBJ2-7; a possible D gene is TRBD1 (6 bases). Trimming removed 3 bases from V and 4 bases from J, with 19 bases in between. CDR3 length equals 16 residues. The germline V gene has CDR1 MNHEY and CDR2 SVGAGI. The CDR3 region has the DNA TGTGCCAGCAGTTATTTCGTCGGACAGCGTTTTTACGAGCAGTACTTC. This translates into CASSYFVGQRFYEQYF.

The genes are TRBV3-1 (or the pseudogene TRBV3-2) and TRBJ1-4; TRBD1 aligns across 12 bases. The CDR3 contains 16 residues. CDR1 is LGHDT and CDR2 is YNNKEL in the germline V gene (reference sequence). Losses at the gene ends were 4 bases for V and 8 bases for J; bases not matched to a gene: 8. CDR3 sequence: CASSPGDRGQEEKLFF. Written as DNA, the CDR3 is TGTGCCAGCAGCCCTGGGGACAGGGGGCAAGAAGAAAAACTGTTTTTT.

The V gene is TRBV7-6, the J gene TRBJ2-1; D remains ambiguous. The length of the CDR3 is 16 residues. The germline gives CDR1 SGHVS, CDR2 FNYEAQ. Trimming left V 5 bases short and J 2 bases short, with 16 bases between. The CDR3 here is CASSNNGDNPYNEQFF. The CDR3 DNA reads as TGTGCCAGCAGCAACAACGGCGACAACCCCTACAATGAGCAGTTCTTC.

The chain uses TRBV19 and TRBJ2-7, with 7 positions matching TRBD2. The CDR3 runs 15 residues. V gave up 2 bases and J gave up 4 bases; unmatched junction bases: 8. Germline lookup yields CDR1 LNHDA and CDR2 SQIVND (reference sequence). Written as DNA, the CDR3 is TGTGCCAGTAGTATATCGGCGGGGGACCCTTACGAGCAGTACTTC. Translation gives CASSISAGDPYEQYF.